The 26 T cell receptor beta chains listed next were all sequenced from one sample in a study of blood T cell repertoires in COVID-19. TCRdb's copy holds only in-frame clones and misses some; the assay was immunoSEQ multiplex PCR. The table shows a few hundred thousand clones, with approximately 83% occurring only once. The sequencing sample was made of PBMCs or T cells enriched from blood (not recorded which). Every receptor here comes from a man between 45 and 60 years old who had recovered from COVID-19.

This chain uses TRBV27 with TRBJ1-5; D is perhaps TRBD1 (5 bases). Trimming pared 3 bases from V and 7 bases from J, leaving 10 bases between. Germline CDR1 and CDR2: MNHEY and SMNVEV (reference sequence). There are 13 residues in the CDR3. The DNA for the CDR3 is TGTGCCAGCAGTTTGGGGGGACGGCAGCCCCAGCATTTT. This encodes CASSLGGRQPQHF.

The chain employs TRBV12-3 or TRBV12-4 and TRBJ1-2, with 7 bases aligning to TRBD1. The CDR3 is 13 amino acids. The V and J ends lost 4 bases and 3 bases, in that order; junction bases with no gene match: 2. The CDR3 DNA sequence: TGTGCCAGCAGTTGGACAGGAGACTATGGCTACACCTTC. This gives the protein CASSWTGDYGYTF.

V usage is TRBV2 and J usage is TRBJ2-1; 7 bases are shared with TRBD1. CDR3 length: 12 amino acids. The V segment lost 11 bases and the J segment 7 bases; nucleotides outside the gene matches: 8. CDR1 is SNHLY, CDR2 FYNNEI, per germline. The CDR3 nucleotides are TGTGCCGGCAATTACAGGGGAAATGAGCAGTTCTTC. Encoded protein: CAGNYRGNEQFF. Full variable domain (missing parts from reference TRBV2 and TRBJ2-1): EPEVTQTPSHQVTQMGQEVILRCVPISNHLYFYWYRQILGQKVEFLVSFYNNEISEKSEIFDDQFSVERPDGSNFTLKIRSTKLEDSAMYFCAGNYRGNEQFFGPGTRLTVL.

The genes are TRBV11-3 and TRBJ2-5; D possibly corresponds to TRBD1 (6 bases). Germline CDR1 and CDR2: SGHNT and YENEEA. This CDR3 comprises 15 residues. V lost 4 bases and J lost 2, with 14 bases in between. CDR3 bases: TGTGCCAGCAGCTCCACAGGGCTCCTGCAAGAGACCCAGTACTTC. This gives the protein CASSSTGLLQETQYF.

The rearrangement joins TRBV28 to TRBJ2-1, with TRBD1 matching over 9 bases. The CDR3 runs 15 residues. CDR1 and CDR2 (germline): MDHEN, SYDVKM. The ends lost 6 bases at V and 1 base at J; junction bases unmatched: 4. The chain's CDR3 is CASRGQGLSYNEQFF. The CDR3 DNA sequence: TGTGCCAGCAGGGGACAGGGCCTGTCCTACAATGAGCAGTTCTTC.

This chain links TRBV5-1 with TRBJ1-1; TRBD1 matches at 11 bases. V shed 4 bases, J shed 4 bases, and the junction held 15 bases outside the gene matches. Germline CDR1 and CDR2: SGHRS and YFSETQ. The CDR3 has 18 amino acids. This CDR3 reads CASSHHTYPGQGGTEAFF. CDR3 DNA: TGCGCCAGCAGCCATCATACCTACCCGGGACAGGGGGGCACTGAAGCTTTCTTT.

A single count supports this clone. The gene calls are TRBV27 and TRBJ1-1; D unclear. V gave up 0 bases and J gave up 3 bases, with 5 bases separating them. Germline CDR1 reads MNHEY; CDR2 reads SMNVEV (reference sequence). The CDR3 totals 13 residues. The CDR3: CASSLSRYTEAFF. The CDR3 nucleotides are TGTGCCAGCAGTTTATCGAGGTACACTGAAGCTTTCTTT.

The CDR3 loop is CSVVGEQGHYGYTF. The CDR3 nucleotides read TGCAGCGTTGTAGGCGAGCAGGGGCACTATGGCTACACCTTC. The rearrangement links TRBV29-1 to TRBJ1-2, with a weak D call TRBD1 (6 bases). The CDR3 is 14 amino acids. V lost 4 bases and J lost 3, with 15 bases in between. From germline, CDR1 is SQVTM and CDR2 ANQGSEA.

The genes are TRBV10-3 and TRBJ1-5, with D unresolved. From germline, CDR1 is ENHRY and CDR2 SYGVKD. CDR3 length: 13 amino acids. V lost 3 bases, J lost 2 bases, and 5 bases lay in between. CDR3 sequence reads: CAISEPGNQPQHF. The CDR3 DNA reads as TGTGCCATCAGTGAACCGGGCAATCAGCCCCAGCATTTT.

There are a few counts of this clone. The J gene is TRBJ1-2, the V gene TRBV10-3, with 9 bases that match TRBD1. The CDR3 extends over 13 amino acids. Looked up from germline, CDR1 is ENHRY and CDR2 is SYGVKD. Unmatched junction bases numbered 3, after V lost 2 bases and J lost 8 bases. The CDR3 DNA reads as TGTGCCATCAGTGAGGGGACAGGGCGCGGCTACACCTTC. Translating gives CAISEGTGRGYTF.

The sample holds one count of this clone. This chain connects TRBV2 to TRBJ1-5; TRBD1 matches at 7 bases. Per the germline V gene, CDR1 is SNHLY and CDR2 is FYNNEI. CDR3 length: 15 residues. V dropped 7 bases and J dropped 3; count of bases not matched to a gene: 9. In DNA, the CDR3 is TGTGCCAGCAAGGTTATGGGACAGATCAATCAGCCCCAGCATTTT. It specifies CASKVMGQINQPQHF.

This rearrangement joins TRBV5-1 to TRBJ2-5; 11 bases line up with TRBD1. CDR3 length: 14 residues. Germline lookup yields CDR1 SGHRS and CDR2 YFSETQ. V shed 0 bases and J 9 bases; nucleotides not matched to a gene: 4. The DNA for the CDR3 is TGCGCCAGCAGCTTGGAAGGGACAGGGGGGCCCCAGTACTTC. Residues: CASSLEGTGGPQYF. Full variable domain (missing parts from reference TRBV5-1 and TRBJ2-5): KAGVTQTPRYLIKTRGQQVTLSCSPISGHRSVSWYQQTPGQGLQFLFEYFSETQRNKGNFPGRFSGRQFSNSRSEMNVSTLELGDSALYLCASSLEGTGGPQYFGPGTRLLVL.

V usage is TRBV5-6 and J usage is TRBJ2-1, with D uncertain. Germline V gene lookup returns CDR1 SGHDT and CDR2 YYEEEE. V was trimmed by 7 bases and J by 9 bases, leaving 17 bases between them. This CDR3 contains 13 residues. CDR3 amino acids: CASCPPGSVEQFF. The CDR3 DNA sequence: TGTGCCAGCTGCCCCCCCGGGTCGGTTGAGCAGTTCTTC.

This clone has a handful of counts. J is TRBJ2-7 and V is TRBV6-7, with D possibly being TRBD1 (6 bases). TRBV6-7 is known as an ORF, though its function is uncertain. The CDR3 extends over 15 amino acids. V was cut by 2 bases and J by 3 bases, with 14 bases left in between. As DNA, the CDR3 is TGTGCCAGCAGTTACCCGAGACAGGCGAGCTACGAGCAGTACTTC. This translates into CASSYPRQASYEQYF.

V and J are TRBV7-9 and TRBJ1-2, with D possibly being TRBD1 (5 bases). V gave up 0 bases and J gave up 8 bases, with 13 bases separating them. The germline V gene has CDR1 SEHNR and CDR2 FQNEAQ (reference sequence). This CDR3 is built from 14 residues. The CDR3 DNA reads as TGTGCCAGCAGCTTAGCGGGGCCTAAAGGGGGCTACACCTTC. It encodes CASSLAGPKGGYTF.

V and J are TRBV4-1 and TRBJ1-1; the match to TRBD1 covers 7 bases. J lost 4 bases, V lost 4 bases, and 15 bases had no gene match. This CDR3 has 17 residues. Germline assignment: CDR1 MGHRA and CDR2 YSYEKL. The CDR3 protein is CASSLPSEGARSTEAFF. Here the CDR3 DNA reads TGCGCCAGCAGCCTCCCTTCAGAGGGGGCGCGGAGCACTGAAGCTTTCTTT.

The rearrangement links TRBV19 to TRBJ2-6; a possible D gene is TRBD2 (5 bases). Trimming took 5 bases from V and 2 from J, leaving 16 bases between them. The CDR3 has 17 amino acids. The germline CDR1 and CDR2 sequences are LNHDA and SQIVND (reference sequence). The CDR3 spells CASSLGSSKAGANVLTF. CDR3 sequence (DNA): TGTGCCAGTAGTCTGGGGAGCTCGAAGGCTGGGGCCAACGTCCTGACTTTC.

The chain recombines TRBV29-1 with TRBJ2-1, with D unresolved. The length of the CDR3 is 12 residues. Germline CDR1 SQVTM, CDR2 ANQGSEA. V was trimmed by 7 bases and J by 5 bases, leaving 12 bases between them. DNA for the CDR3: TGCAGCGCCCTATTAGACAACAATGAGCAGTTCTTC. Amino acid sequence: CSALLDNNEQFF.

This chain's CDR3 is CAWSTGWDGYTF. CDR3 in DNA: TGTGCCTGGTCGACAGGGTGGGATGGCTACACCTTC. The J gene is TRBJ1-2, the V gene TRBV30; TRBD1 agrees at 7 bases. Trimming removed 5 bases from V and 6 bases from J; junction bases left unmatched: 6. CDR3 length: 12 amino acids. CDR1 is GTSNPN, CDR2 SVGIG, per germline (reference sequence).

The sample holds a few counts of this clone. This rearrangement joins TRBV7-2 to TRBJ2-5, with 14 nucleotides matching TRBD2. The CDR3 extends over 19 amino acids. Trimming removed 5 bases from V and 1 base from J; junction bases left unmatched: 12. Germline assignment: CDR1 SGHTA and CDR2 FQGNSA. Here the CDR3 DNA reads TGTGCCAGCAGCCAATCCCTCCGACTAGCGGGAGGGGGCCAAGAGACCCAGTACTTC. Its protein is CASSQSLRLAGGGQETQYF.

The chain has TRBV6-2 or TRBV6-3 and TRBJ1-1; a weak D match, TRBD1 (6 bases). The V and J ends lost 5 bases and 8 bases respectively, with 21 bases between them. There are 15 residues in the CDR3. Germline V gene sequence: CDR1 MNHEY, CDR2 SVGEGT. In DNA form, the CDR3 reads TGTGCCAGCAGTCAACTTGGACAGTATCACTTAGAAGCTTTCTTT. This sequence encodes CASSQLGQYHLEAFF.

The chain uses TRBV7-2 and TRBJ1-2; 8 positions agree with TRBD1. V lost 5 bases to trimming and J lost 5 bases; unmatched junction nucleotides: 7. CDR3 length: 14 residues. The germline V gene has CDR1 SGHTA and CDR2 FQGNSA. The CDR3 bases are TGTGCCAGCAGCCCGCAGGGGGCGCCTTATGGCTACACCTTC. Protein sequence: CASSPQGAPYGYTF.

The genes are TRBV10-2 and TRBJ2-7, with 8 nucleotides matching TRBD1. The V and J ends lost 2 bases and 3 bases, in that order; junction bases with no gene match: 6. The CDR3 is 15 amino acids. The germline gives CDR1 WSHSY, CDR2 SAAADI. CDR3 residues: CASSEAGGRGYEQYF. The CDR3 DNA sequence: TGCGCCAGCAGTGAGGCAGGGGGCCGTGGCTACGAGCAGTACTTC.

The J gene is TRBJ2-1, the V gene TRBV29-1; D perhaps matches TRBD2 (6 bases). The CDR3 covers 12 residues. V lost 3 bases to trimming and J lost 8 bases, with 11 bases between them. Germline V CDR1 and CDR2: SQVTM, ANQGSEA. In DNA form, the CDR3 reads TGCAGCGTTGAGAAGTGGAGGGATGAGCAGTTCTTC. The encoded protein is CSVEKWRDEQFF.

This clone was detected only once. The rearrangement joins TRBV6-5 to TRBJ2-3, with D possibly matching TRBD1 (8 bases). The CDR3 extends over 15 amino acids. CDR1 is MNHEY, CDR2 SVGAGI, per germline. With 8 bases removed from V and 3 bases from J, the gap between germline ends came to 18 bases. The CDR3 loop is CASRGGRGLTDTQYF. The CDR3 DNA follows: TGTGCCAGCCGCGGGGGCAGGGGGCTTACAGATACGCAGTATTTT.

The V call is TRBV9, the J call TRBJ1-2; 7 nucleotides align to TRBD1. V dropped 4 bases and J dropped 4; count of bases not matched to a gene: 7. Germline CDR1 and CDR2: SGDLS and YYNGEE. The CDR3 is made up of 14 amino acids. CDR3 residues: CASSQGQTFYGYTF. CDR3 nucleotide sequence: TGTGCCAGCAGCCAGGGACAGACCTTCTATGGCTACACCTTC.